Given below is one T cell receptor (beta chain) in context. The data derive from a study of blood T cell repertoires in COVID-19. Study-level background: Acute and convalescent COVID-19 specimens originated in the United States, Italy and Spain. In each case, the material was cDNA or gDNA derived from T cells, B-cell-depleted T cells, or PBMCs.

Original analysis: Amplification from reference gene primers served as the basis for estimated nucleated cell counts. Sequencing used immunoSEQ multiplex PCR; TCRdb keeps in-frame clones, though not all of them. V and J calls and clone size are copied from that table; D and trimming were computed from the DNA. The sample holds roughly 95,000 clones, 85% to 95% seen once. Germline V gives CDR1 MDHEN, CDR2 SYDVKM. This CDR3 spans 14 amino acids. Trimming stripped 2 bases from V and 1 base from J, with 6 bases between. The chain recombines TRBV28 with TRBJ1-3, with D uncertain. The sequence was obtained from a woman between 45 and 60 years old in a cohort sampled during active COVID-19. The sequenced sample was peripheral blood. The CDR3 DNA reads as TGTGCCAGCAGTTTACCAGCGTCTGGAAACACCATATATTTT. This encodes CASSLPASGNTIYF. Variable domain in full (rest from reference TRBV28 and TRBJ1-3): DVKVTQSSRYLVKRTGEKVFLECVQDMDHENMFWYRQDPGLGLRLIYFSYDVKMKEKGDIPEGYSVSREKKERFSLILESASTNQTSMYLCASSLPASGNTIYFGEGSWLTVV.